These T cell receptor beta chains were read from a single sample in a study of shared clonotypes between healthy human individuals. Using immunoSEQ multiplex PCR, the repertoire was profiled, and TCRdb retains in-frame clones only, with some absent. The data show millions of clones, more than 85% seen once. Sequenced input: naive CD4+ T cells from PBMCs. The receptors were sampled from a man aged 18-30 years in good health. Some clones in this sample may be carry-over from other donors' samples. The CDR3 runs from the conserved cysteine through the conserved F or W. A D gene is named only where the DNA matches it firmly. Not every row has a clone size; where given, it reads once, few, many or a size class.

clone size: once
J gene: TRBJ2-3
D gene: -
V gene: TRBV28
CDR3 DNA: TGTGCCAGCAGTTTATCGGGCGGCGAGGGCGGCACAGATACGCAGTATTTT
CDR3 protein: CASSLSGGEGGTDTQYF

clone size: -
J gene: TRBJ2-7
D gene: -
V gene: TRBV7-2
CDR3 DNA: TGTGCCAGCAGCTTAGCGCAAAACAGTTTACACGAGCAGTACTTC
CDR3 protein: CASSLAQNSLHEQYF

clone size: -
J gene: TRBJ2-2
D gene: TRBD2
V gene: TRBV19
CDR3 DNA: TGTGCCAGTAGTATCGGACTAGCGTTGACCGGGGAGCTGTTTTTT
CDR3 protein: CASSIGLALTGELFF

clone size: -
J gene: TRBJ1-2
D gene: -
V gene: TRBV5-1
CDR3 DNA: TGCGCCAGCAGCTTGGGAACAATGGGGGATGGCTACACCTTC
CDR3 protein: CASSLGTMGDGYTF

clone size: -
J gene: TRBJ2-3
D gene: TRBD2
V gene: TRBV18
CDR3 DNA: TGTGCCAGCTCACTATGGGGGAGGGCCACAGATACGCAGTATTTT
CDR3 protein: CASSLWGRATDTQYF

clone size: -
J gene: TRBJ2-7
D gene: -
V gene: TRBV28
CDR3 DNA: TGTGCCAGCAGTTTAGGCTTCAGGTCCTACGAGCAGTACTTC
CDR3 protein: CASSLGFRSYEQYF

clone size: once
J gene: TRBJ1-4
D gene: TRBD1
V gene: TRBV5-4
CDR3 DNA: TGTGCCAGCAGCTCCCAGGGGGCTACTAATGAAAAACTGTTTTTT
CDR3 protein: CASSSQGATNEKLFF

clone size: -
J gene: TRBJ1-2
D gene: -
V gene: TRBV28
CDR3 DNA: TGTGCCAGCAGTTCGTACCACTATGGCTACACCTTC
CDR3 protein: CASSSYHYGYTF

clone size: once
J gene: TRBJ1-3
D gene: TRBD1
V gene: TRBV28
CDR3 DNA: TGTGCCAGCAGGGTTACAGGGGGTGAACTCCTTTACTCTGGAAACACCATATATTTT
CDR3 protein: CASRVTGGELLYSGNTIYF

clone size: -
J gene: TRBJ1-6
D gene: -
V gene: TRBV7-9
CDR3 DNA: TGTGCCAGCAGCTTGGCACAGGCGTTGTATTCACCCCTCCACTTT
CDR3 protein: CASSLAQALYSPLHF

clone size: -
J gene: TRBJ2-5
D gene: TRBD2
V gene: TRBV7-3
CDR3 DNA: TGTGCCAGCAGCTCCAGGACTAGCGGGGGTCAAGAGACCCAGTACTTC
CDR3 protein: CASSSRTSGGQETQYF

clone size: -
J gene: TRBJ2-5
D gene: -
V gene: TRBV30
CDR3 DNA: TGTGCCTGGAGTGAGGCTGGGCAGACCCAGTACTTC
CDR3 protein: CAWSEAGQTQYF

clone size: -
J gene: TRBJ2-6
D gene: -
V gene: TRBV10-3
CDR3 DNA: TGTGCCATCAGTGAGTTGTACACAGTCCTTGGGGTCTCTGGGGCCAACGTCCTGACTTTC
CDR3 protein: CAISELYTVLGVSGANVLTF

clone size: -
J gene: TRBJ1-5
D gene: TRBD1
V gene: TRBV30
CDR3 DNA: TGTGCCTGGAGTGTCTTGGGACAGGGGAATCAGCCCCAGCATTTT
CDR3 protein: CAWSVLGQGNQPQHF

clone size: -
J gene: TRBJ2-7
D gene: -
V gene: TRBV10-3
CDR3 DNA: TGTGCCATCAGAGCGGGACAGATCCCCTACGAGCAGTACTTC
CDR3 protein: CAIRAGQIPYEQYF

clone size: once
J gene: TRBJ2-1
D gene: TRBD2
V gene: TRBV27
CDR3 DNA: TGTGCCAGCAGTCGTCCGGGACTAGCGGGAAAGGAGCAGTTCTTC
CDR3 protein: CASSRPGLAGKEQFF

clone size: -
J gene: TRBJ2-7
D gene: -
V gene: TRBV5-4
CDR3 DNA: TGTGCCAGCAGGAGGGGGGGACAGTTCTACGAGCAGTACTTC
CDR3 protein: CASRRGGQFYEQYF

clone size: -
J gene: TRBJ1-1
D gene: TRBD1
V gene: TRBV5-5
CDR3 DNA: TGTGCCAGCAGCACCTCGACAGGGTTGGCTTTCTTT
CDR3 protein: CASSTSTGLAFF

clone size: once
J gene: TRBJ2-1
D gene: TRBD1
V gene: TRBV28
CDR3 DNA: TGTGCCAGCAGTCCGCCGGGACAGGGAAAAAATGAGCAGTTCTTC
CDR3 protein: CASSPPGQGKNEQFF

clone size: -
J gene: TRBJ2-5
D gene: TRBD1
V gene: TRBV28
CDR3 DNA: TGTGCCAGCGAGCAGGGGGCCGAAGAGACCCAGTACTTC
CDR3 protein: CASEQGAEETQYF

clone size: once
J gene: TRBJ1-2
D gene: -
V gene: TRBV5-5
CDR3 DNA: TGTGCCAGCAGCTTTTTCGAGGGATCCTACACCTTC
CDR3 protein: CASSFFEGSYTF

clone size: -
J gene: TRBJ1-1
D gene: -
V gene: TRBV28
CDR3 DNA: TGTGCCAGCACAACCAACCGCGGGACTGAAGCTTTCTTT
CDR3 protein: CASTTNRGTEAFF

clone size: -
J gene: TRBJ2-7
D gene: -
V gene: TRBV11-2
CDR3 DNA: TGTGCCAGCAGCTTAGATTTTGGCGAGCAGTACTTC
CDR3 protein: CASSLDFGEQYF

clone size: -
J gene: TRBJ2-1
D gene: -
V gene: TRBV30
CDR3 DNA: TGTGCCTGGAGAGGGGCGGGGCCCAATGAGCAGTTCTTC
CDR3 protein: CAWRGAGPNEQFF

clone size: -
J gene: TRBJ1-1
D gene: -
V gene: TRBV7-3
CDR3 DNA: TGTGCCAGCAGCCCAAACATGAACACTGAAGCTTTCTTT
CDR3 protein: CASSPNMNTEAFF

clone size: -
J gene: TRBJ2-1
D gene: TRBD1
V gene: TRBV28
CDR3 DNA: TGTGCCAGCGCATCGGGACAGTCCTACAATGAGCAGTTCTTC
CDR3 protein: CASASGQSYNEQFF

clone size: -
J gene: TRBJ1-1
D gene: -
V gene: TRBV9
CDR3 DNA: TGTGCCAGCAGCGTAGGTGGGGCACCTATGAACACTGAAGCTTTCTTT
CDR3 protein: CASSVGGAPMNTEAFF

clone size: -
J gene: TRBJ1-5
D gene: -
V gene: TRBV7-3
CDR3 DNA: TGTGCCAGCAGCTCATGTGTGGGAATCGAATTTCAGCCCCAGCATTTT
CDR3 protein: CASSSCVGIEFQPQHF

clone size: -
J gene: TRBJ2-1
D gene: -
V gene: TRBV5-1
CDR3 DNA: TGCGCCAGCAGAGCCCGGACTGATTCCTACAATGAGCAGTTCTTC
CDR3 protein: CASRARTDSYNEQFF

clone size: few
J gene: TRBJ2-7
D gene: -
V gene: TRBV4-1
CDR3 DNA: TGCGCCAGCAGCCTCAACCCTGGGGCTAGGGCCTCCTACGAGCAGTACTTC
CDR3 protein: CASSLNPGARASYEQYF

clone size: -
J gene: TRBJ2-5
D gene: TRBD2
V gene: TRBV6-6
CDR3 DNA: TGTGCCAGCAGGGTGGGACTAGCGGGAGTAGAGACCCAGTACTTC
CDR3 protein: CASRVGLAGVETQYF

clone size: -
J gene: TRBJ1-5
D gene: TRBD1
V gene: TRBV4-1
CDR3 DNA: TGCGCCAGCAGCCGGGAGACAGGGGGTAGCAATCAGCCCCAGCATTTT
CDR3 protein: CASSRETGGSNQPQHF

clone size: -
J gene: TRBJ2-2
D gene: -
V gene: TRBV30
CDR3 DNA: TGTGCCTGGAGTGTACGGGGTGGGACGCGTACCGGGGAGCTGTTTTTT
CDR3 protein: CAWSVRGGTRTGELFF

clone size: -
J gene: TRBJ2-7
D gene: -
V gene: TRBV28
CDR3 DNA: TGTGCCAGCAGTTTAAGTGCCGGACTCTACGAGCAGTACTTC
CDR3 protein: CASSLSAGLYEQYF

clone size: -
J gene: TRBJ1-2
D gene: -
V gene: TRBV7-2
CDR3 DNA: TGTGCCAGCAGCTTTCGGGGCGGCAATGGCTACACCTTC
CDR3 protein: CASSFRGGNGYTF